This entry concerns a single TCR beta chain. There is no known antigen for this receptor. Base qualities are not at hand, and no much larger clone is one base apart. The library was produced with PCR. Reads for this sample came from an Illumina HiSeq 2500. TCR library preparation used molecular barcoding, with unique molecular identifiers applied to normalize quantification of the TCRbeta repertoire. The raw public reads went through TCRdb reprocessing: fastp at Q25, MiXCR clone calling, in-frame beta chains kept. Entries are consolidated by CDR3 protein sequence, retaining the most common genes and DNA. The sample data list about 580,000 distinct CDR3 sequences, and around 27% of these were observed just once. In total, the top ten clones hold around a third of the sample. These data belong to a study of T-cell reconstitution after alpha-beta-depleted transplantation in children (dated by TCRdb to the mid-2010s). Describing the broader study: T-cell immune reconstitution after TCRalphabeta/CD19-depleted allogeneic hematopoietic cell transplantation in children was quantitatively tracked in the study by means of TCR repertoire profiling. What the authors observed across the whole study: Hyperexpanded clone frequencies declined over subsequent months; after one year, T-cell counts and TCRbeta diversity were mostly attributed to newly produced T cells. The high TCRbeta diversity at day 60 in some patients was ascribed to recipient T cells and intrathymic progenitors that had survived conditioning. About two months after transplant, the apparently early recovery of alphabetaT-cell counts reportedly depended on just several hundred clones that had expanded rapidly and came from non-depleted graft cells.

The treatment or condition label, read with the paper, signifies: allogeneic hematopoietic cell transplantation with graft depleted of TCRalphabeta T cells and CD19 B cells. Transplant recipients were children who received TCRalphabeta/CD19-depleted allogeneic hematopoietic cell grafts. The sequence was obtained from a boy younger than two with Wiskott-Aldrich syndrome, due to receive a stem cell transplant. The sequencing used PBMCs, collected before TCRalphabeta/CD19-depleted stem cell transplant.

The nucleotide sequence reads as follows: TGTGCCAGCAGCTACGACGTAGATACGCAGTATTTT. Its protein is CASSYDVDTQYF. The chain was built from TRBV6-2 or TRBV6-3 and TRBJ2-3; a confident D gene designation cannot be given. Trimming removed 6 bases from V and 5 bases from J, leaving 9 bases between the germline ends. Looking up the germline V gene yields CDR1 MNHEY and CDR2 SVGEGT. The cysteine opens and the phenylalanine closes a CDR3 of 12 amino acids. Only the CDR3 part of the read is kept: 36 bases, read in frame from the first base.